Reported below is one T cell receptor beta chain. Germline V gives CDR1 SGHRS, CDR2 YFSETQ. Trimming stripped 3 bases from V and 8 bases from J, with 11 bases between. CDR3 length equals 12 residues. Source study methods: Amplification of reference gene primers was used by the study to estimate nucleated cell counts. Clones were read by immunoSEQ multiplex PCR, and TCRdb kept only the in-frame ones, dropping some. The D gene and trimming were derived from the DNA, and the V and J assignments and clone size from that table. The data show tens of thousands of clones, 60% to 85% seen once. The record originates from a study of blood T cell repertoires in COVID-19.

This receptor was identified in a human donor in a cohort sampled during active COVID-19. The specimen sequenced was peripheral blood. The gene calls are TRBV5-1 and TRBJ1-2; perhaps TRBD1 as D (5 bases). The CDR3 sequence: CASSWGTGGYTF. The CDR3 DNA sequence: TGCGCCAGCAGCTGGGGGACTGGCGGCTACACCTTC.